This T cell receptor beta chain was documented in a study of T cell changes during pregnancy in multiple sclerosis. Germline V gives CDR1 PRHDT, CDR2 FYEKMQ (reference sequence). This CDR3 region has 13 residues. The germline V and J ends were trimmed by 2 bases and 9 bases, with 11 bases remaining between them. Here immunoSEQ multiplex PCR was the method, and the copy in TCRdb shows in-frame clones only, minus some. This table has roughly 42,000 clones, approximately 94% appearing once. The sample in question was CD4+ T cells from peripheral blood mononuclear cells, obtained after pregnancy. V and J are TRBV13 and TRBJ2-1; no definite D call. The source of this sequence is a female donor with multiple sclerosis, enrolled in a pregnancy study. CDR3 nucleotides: TGTGCCAGCAGCTTAATTAGTCGGAGTGAGCAGTTCTTC. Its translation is CASSLISRSEQFF.